One and the same sample provided the 6 T cell receptor beta chains below, sequenced in a study of a mutant IDH1 vaccine in newly diagnosed glioma. Time point noted: week 5, during vaccination. The study gave 300 ug of mutant IDH1 20-mer peptide per vaccine dose, with topical imiquimod. Their recognized antigens are unknown. Sequencing was performed with immunoSEQ multiplex PCR; in TCRdb, only in-frame clones are kept and a portion is missing. The sample gives roughly 62,000 clones, around 84% of which show up once; 6.5% to 9% is in the top ten. The starting material was PBMCs, obtained from a glioma patient whose treatment included an IDH1 peptide vaccine. These receptors came from a woman between 50 and 59 years old with glioma.

This chain joins TRBV13 and TRBJ2-7, with a tentative D call TRBD2 (6 bases). The CDR3 sequence is 12 residues long. CDR1 is PRHDT and CDR2 is FYEKMQ in the germline V gene (reference sequence). V lost 7 bases and J lost 5, with 12 bases in between. CDR3 bases: TGTGCCAGCACCTTCGGAGGGGACGAGCAGTACTTC. Translation: CASTFGGDEQYF.

V is TRBV28 and J is TRBJ1-4, with D uncertain. The CDR3 runs to 16 residues. Germline CDR1 MDHEN, CDR2 SYDVKM. With 10 bases removed from V and 8 bases from J, the gap between germline ends came to 26 bases. The DNA for the CDR3 is TGTGCCACCCAGTCTTATGGAGATAAGCCCAAGGAAAAACTGTTTTTT. This encodes CATQSYGDKPKEKLFF.

The rearrangement joins TRBV7-3 to TRBJ2-1; TRBD2 aligns across 9 bases. This CDR3 is 16 amino acids long. Trimming at V came to 0 bases and at J to 1 base, leaving 1 base not matched to a gene. The germline CDR1 and CDR2 sequences are SGHTA and FQGTGA. CDR3 loop: CASSLTAGGSYNEQFF. The CDR3 DNA reads TGTGCCAGCAGCTTAACGGCGGGGGGGTCCTACAATGAGCAGTTCTTC.

This chain links TRBV9 with TRBJ1-3, with a possible D match to TRBD1 (6 bases). This CDR3 spans 14 amino acids. The germline V gene has CDR1 SGDLS and CDR2 YYNGEE. Trimming removed 3 bases at V and 2 bases at J, with 9 bases between. The DNA of the CDR3 is TGTGCCAGCAGCGCATCAGGGGCTGGAAACACCATATATTTT. This translates into CASSASGAGNTIYF.

The rearrangement uses TRBV30 and TRBJ1-5, with a weak D call TRBD1 (6 bases). Trimming stripped 4 bases from V and 4 bases from J, with 11 bases between. Per germline, CDR1 GTSNPN and CDR2 SVGIG (reference sequence). The CDR3 contains 13 residues. The CDR3 protein is CAWTGDVNQPQHF. Written as DNA, the CDR3 is TGTGCCTGGACAGGGGACGTTAATCAGCCCCAGCATTTT.

The rearrangement uses TRBV5-6 and TRBJ1-1, with D unclear. The germline gives CDR1 SGHDT, CDR2 YYEEEE. There are 14 residues in the CDR3. The germline V and J ends were trimmed by 1 base and 1 base, with 8 bases remaining between them. The chain's CDR3 is CASSLLRGNTEAFF. As DNA, the CDR3 is TGTGCCAGCAGCTTGCTTCGGGGGAACACTGAAGCTTTCTTT.